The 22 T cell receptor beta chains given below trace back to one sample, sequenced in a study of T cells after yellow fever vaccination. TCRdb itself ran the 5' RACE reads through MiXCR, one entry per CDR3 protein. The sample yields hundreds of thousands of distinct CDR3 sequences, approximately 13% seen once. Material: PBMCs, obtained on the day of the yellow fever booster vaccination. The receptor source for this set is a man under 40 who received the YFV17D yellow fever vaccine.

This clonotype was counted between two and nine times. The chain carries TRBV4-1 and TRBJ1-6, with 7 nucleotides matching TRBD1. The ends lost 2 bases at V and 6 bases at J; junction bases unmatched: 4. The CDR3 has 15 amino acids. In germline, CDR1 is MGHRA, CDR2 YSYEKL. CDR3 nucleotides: TGCGCCAGCAGCCAACGGACAGGCGCTAATTCACCCCTCCACTTT. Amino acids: CASSQRTGANSPLHF.

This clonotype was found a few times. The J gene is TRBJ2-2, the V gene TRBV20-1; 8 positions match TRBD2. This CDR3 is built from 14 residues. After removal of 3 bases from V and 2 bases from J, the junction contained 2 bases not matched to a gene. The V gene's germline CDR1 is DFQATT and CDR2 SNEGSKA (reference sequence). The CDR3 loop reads CSASTSGNTGELFF. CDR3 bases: TGCAGTGCTAGTACTAGCGGCAACACCGGGGAGCTGTTTTTT.

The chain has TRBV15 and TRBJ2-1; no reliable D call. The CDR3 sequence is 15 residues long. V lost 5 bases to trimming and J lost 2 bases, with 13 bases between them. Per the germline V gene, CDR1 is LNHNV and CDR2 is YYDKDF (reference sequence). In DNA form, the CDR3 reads TGTGCCACCAGCGGGCACCTAGAAGCCTACAATGAGCAGTTCTTC. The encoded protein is CATSGHLEAYNEQFF.

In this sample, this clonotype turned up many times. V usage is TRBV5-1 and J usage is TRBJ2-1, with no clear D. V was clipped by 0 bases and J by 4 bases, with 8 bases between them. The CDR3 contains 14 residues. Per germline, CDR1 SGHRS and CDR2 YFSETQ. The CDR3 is CASSLGGLYNEQFF. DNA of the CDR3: TGCGCCAGCAGCTTGGGGGGTCTATACAATGAGCAGTTCTTC.

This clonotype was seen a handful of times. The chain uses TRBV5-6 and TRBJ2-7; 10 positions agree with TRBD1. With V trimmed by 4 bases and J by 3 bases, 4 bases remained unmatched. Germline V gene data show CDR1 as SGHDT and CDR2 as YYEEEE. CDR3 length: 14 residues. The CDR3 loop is CASSNWDRGYEQYF. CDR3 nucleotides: TGTGCCAGCAGCAACTGGGACAGGGGCTACGAGCAGTACTTC.

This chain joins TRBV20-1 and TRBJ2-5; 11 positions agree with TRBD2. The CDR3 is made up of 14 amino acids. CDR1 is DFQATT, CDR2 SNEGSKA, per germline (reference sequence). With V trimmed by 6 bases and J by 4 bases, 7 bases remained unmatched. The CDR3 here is CSASRLAGGETQYF. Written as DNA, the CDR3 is TGCAGTGCGAGCCGGCTAGCGGGAGGAGAGACCCAGTACTTC.

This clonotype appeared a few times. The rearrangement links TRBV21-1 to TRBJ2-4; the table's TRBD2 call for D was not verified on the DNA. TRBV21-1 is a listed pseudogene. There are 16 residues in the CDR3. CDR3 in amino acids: CARRLAGTLGINIQYF. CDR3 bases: TGTGCCAGGAGACTAGCGGGGACCCTAGGTATAAACATTCAGTACTTC.

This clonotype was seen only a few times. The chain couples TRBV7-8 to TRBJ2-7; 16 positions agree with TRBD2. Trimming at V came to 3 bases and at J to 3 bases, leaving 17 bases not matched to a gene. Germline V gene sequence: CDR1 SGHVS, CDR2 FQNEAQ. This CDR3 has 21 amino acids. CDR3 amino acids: CASSLEHFGTSGRALRYEQYF. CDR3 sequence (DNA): TGTGCCAGCAGCTTGGAACACTTCGGGACTAGCGGGAGGGCCCTGCGCTACGAGCAGTACTTC.

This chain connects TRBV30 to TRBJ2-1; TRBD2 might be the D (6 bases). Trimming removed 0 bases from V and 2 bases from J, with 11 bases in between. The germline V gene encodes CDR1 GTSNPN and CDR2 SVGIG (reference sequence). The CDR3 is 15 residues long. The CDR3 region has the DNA TGTGCCTGGAGTGTAGAGCGGAGGGCCTACAATGAGCAGTTCTTC. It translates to CAWSVERRAYNEQFF.

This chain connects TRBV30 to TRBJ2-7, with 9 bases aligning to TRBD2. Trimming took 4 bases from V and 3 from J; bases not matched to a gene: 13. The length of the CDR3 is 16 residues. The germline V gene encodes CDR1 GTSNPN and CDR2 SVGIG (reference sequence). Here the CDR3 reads CAWTYGGLASFYEQYF. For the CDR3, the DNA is TGTGCCTGGACCTACGGGGGACTAGCAAGTTTCTACGAGCAGTACTTC.

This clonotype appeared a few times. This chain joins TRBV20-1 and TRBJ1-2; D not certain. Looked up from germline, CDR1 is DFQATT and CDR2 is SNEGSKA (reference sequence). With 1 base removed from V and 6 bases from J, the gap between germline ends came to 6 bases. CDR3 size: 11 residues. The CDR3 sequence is CSARGPHGYTF. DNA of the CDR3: TGCAGTGCTAGAGGACCTCATGGCTACACCTTC.

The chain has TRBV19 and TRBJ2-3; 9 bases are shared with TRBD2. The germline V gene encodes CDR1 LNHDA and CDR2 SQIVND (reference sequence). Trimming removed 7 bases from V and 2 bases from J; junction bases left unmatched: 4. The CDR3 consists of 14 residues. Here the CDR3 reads CASTLAGITDTQYF. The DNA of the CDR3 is TGTGCCAGTACACTAGCGGGCATCACAGATACGCAGTATTTT.

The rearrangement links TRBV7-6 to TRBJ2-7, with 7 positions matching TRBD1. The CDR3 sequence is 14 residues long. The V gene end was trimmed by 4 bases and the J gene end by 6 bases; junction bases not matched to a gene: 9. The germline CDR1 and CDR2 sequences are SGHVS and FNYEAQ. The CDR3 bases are TGTGCCAGCAGCTCGCCGACAGGGCTCAGCGAGCAGTACTTC. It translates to CASSSPTGLSEQYF.

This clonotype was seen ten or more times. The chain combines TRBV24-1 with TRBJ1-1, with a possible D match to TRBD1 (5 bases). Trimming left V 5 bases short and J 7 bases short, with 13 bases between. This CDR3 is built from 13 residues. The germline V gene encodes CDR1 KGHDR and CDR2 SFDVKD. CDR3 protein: CATSGGSEGEAFF. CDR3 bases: TGTGCCACCAGTGGGGGGTCGGAGGGTGAAGCTTTCTTT.

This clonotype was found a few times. The CDR3 sequence is CASKWDSLNTEAFF. CDR3 sequence (DNA): TGTGCCAGTAAATGGGACAGCCTGAACACTGAAGCTTTCTTT. The genes are TRBV19 and TRBJ1-1, with 7 bases identical to TRBD1. J lost 0 bases, V lost 7 bases, and 5 bases had no gene match. The CDR3 is made up of 14 amino acids. CDR1 LNHDA and CDR2 SQIVND come from the germline V gene (reference sequence).

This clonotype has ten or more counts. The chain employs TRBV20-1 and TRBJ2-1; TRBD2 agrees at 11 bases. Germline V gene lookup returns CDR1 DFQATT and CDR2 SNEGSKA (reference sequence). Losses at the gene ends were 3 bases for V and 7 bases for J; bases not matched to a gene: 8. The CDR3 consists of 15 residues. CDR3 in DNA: TGCAGTGCTAGTAGGCTAGCGGGAGGACTGAATGAGCAGTTCTTC. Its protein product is CSASRLAGGLNEQFF.

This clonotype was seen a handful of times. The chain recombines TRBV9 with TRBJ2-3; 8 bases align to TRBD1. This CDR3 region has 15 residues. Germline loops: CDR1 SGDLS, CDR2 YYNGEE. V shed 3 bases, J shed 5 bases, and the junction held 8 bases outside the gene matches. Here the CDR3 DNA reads TGTGCCAGCAGCGCAGTCCCGGGACAGGTAGATACGCAGTATTTT. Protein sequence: CASSAVPGQVDTQYF. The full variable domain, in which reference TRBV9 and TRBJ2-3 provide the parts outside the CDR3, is DSGVTQTPKHLITATGQRVTLRCSPRSGDLSVYWYQQSLDQGLQFLIQYYNGEERAKGNILERFSAQQFPDLHSELNLSSLELGDSALYFCASSAVPGQVDTQYFGPGTRLTVL.

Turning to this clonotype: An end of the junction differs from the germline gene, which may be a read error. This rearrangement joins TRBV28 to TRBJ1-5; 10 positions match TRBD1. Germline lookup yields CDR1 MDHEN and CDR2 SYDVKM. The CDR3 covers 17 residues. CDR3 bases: TGTGCCAGCAGGCCTGGGATGACAGGGGGCCCTAATCAGCCCCGGCATTTT. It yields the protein CASRPGMTGGPNQPRHF. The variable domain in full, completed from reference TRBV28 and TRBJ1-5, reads DVKVTQSSRYLVKRTGEKVFLECVQDMDHENMFWYRQDPGLGLRLIYFSYDVKMKEKGDIPEGYSVSREKKERFSLILESASTNQTSMYLCASRPGMTGGPNQPRHFGDGTRLSIL.

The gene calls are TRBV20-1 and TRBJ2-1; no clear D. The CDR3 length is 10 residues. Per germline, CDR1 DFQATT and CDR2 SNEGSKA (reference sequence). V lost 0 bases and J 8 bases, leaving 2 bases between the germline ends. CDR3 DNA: TGCAGTGCTAGAGATTATGAGCAGTTCTTC. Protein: CSARDYEQFF.

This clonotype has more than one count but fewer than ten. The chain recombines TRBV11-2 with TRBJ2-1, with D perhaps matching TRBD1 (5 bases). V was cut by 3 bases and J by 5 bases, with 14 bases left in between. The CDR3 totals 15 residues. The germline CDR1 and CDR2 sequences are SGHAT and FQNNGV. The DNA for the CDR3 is TGTGCCAGCAGCTTTAGTCAGGGTGGGAACAATGAGCAGTTCTTC. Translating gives CASSFSQGGNNEQFF. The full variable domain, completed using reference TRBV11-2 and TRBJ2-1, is EAGVAQSPRYKIIEKRQSVAFWCNPISGHATLYWYQQILGQGPKLLIQFQNNGVVDDSQLPKDRFSAERLKGVDSTLKIQPAKLEDSAVYLCASSFSQGGNNEQFFGPGTRLTVL.

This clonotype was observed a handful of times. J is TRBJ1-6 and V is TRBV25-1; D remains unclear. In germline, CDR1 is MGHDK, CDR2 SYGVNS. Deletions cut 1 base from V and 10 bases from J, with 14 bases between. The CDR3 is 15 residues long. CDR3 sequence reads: CASSESVRGTSPLHF. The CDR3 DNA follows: TGTGCCAGCAGTGAATCGGTGCGGGGAACATCACCCCTCCACTTT.

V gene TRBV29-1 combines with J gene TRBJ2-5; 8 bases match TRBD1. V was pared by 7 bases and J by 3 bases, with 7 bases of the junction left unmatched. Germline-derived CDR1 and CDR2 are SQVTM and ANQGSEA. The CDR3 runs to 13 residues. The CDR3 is CSATGQVKETQYF. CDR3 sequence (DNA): TGCAGCGCCACGGGACAGGTCAAAGAGACCCAGTACTTC.